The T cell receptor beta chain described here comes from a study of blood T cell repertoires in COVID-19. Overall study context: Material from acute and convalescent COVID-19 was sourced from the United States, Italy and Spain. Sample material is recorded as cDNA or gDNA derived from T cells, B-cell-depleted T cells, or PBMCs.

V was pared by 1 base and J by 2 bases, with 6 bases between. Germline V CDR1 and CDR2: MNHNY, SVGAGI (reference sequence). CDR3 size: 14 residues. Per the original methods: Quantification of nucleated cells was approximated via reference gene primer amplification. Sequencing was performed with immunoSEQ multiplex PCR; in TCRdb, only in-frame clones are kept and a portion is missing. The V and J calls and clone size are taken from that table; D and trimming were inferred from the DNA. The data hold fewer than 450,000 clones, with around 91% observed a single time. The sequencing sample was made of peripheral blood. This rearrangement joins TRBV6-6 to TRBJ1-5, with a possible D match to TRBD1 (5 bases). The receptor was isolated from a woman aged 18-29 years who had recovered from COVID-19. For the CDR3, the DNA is TGTGCCAGCAGTTACTTAGGGGGCAATCAGCCCCAGCATTTT. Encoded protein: CASSYLGGNQPQHF.